The T cell receptor beta chain described here comes from a study of blood T cell repertoires in COVID-19. Study-level background: The study drew acute and convalescent COVID-19 samples from the United States, Italy and Spain. From T cells, B-cell-depleted T cells, or PBMCs came the material, which was cDNA or gDNA.

Authors' analysis steps: Amplification with reference gene primers provided the estimates of nucleated cell counts. TCRdb keeps only in-frame clones here, not all; method: immunoSEQ multiplex PCR. D and trimming come from the DNA, and the V and J calls and clone size come from that table. The sample gives more than 75,000 clones, more than 70% of which show up once; 13% to 15% is in the top ten. Looked up from germline, CDR1 is GTSNPN and CDR2 is SVGIG (reference sequence). Germline trimming cut 5 bases from V and 6 bases from J; bases unmatched to any gene: 5. The length of the CDR3 is 14 residues. V is TRBV30 and J is TRBJ1-5; TRBD1 agrees at 12 bases. This sequence was found in a woman between 65 and 79 years old with acute or convalescent COVID-19. The sample comprised peripheral blood. CDR3 in DNA: TGTGCCTGGGGGACAGGGGGCGTCGGTCAGCCCCAGCATTTT. Protein sequence: CAWGTGGVGQPQHF.